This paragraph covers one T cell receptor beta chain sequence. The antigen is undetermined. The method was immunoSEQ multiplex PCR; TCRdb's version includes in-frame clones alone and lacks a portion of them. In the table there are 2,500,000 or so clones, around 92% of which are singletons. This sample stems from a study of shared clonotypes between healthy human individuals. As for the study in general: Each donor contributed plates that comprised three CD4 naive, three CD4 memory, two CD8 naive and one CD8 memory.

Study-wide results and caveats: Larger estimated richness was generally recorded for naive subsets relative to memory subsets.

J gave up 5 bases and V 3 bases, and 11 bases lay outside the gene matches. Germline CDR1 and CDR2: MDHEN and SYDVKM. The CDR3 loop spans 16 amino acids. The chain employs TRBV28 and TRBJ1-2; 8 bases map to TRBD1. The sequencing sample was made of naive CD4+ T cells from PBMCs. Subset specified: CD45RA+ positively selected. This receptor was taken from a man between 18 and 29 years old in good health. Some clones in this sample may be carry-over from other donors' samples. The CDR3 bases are TGTGCCAGCAGTTTGGGTGGACAGGGTCGGATGTATGGCTACACCTTC. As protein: CASSLGGQGRMYGYTF.